This entry lists 18 T cell receptor beta chains sequenced from one sample in a study of blood T cells in healthy people across ages. PCR was performed a second time for roughly 7 to 12 cycles using a sample-barcoded 5' primer and a J-beta primer mix. TCRdb itself ran the 5' RACE reads through MiXCR, one entry per CDR3 protein. The sample includes around 800,000 distinct CDR3 sequences, approximately 44% of them seen just once. The sample comprised blood. Receptors were obtained from a man aged 55 to 70 in good health.

This rearrangement joins TRBV4-1 to TRBJ2-7; perhaps D is TRBD1 or TRBD2 (5 bases each). The CDR3 covers 13 residues. V lost 4 bases, J lost 7 bases, and 14 bases lay in between. Germline V gene sequence: CDR1 MGHRA, CDR2 YSYEKL. CDR3 in DNA: TGCGCCAGCAGCCCAGAGGCAGAGGGGGAGCAGTACTTC. Translation gives CASSPEAEGEQYF.

This clonotype has a handful of counts. V gene TRBV20-1 combines with J gene TRBJ2-5; 9 bases line up with TRBD1. V dropped 6 bases and J dropped 11; count of bases not matched to a gene: 16. Germline V gene data show CDR1 as DFQATT and CDR2 as SNEGSKA (reference sequence). CDR3 length equals 14 residues. In DNA form, the CDR3 reads TGCAGTGCATACACCGGGACAGGGCCCTGGGAGCAGTACTTC. It specifies CSAYTGTGPWEQYF.

The table lists this clonotype with a few counts. The chain combines TRBV5-1 with TRBJ2-5; TRBD1 aligns across 9 bases. The germline V gene has CDR1 SGHRS and CDR2 YFSETQ. J gave up 11 bases and V 3 bases, and 14 bases lay outside the gene matches. This CDR3 is 15 amino acids long. CDR3: CASSWKGQGAGEQYF. As DNA, the CDR3 is TGCGCCAGCAGCTGGAAGGGACAGGGCGCTGGTGAGCAGTACTTC.

This clonotype has a count of ten or more. A much larger clone is a single base away; this may be a read error. This chain uses TRBV9 with TRBJ2-5, with 8 bases lining up with TRBD2. The CDR3 runs to 15 residues. From germline, CDR1 is SGDLS and CDR2 YYNGEE. With 4 bases clipped from V and 11 bases from J, the junction kept 16 bases outside the gene matches. This CDR3 is CASSPRSGANNEQYF. The CDR3 coding sequence is TGTGCCAGCAGCCCCCGTAGCGGGGCCAACAATGAGCAGTACTTC. The entire variable domain, with the rest obtained from reference TRBV9 and TRBJ2-5, is as follows: DSGVTQTPKHLITATGQRVTLRCSPRSGDLSVYWYQQSLDQGLQFLIQYYNGEERAKGNILERFSAQQFPDLHSELNLSSLELGDSALYFCASSPRSGANNEQYFGPGTRLLVL.

This clonotype was seen only a few times. This chain links TRBV10-3 with TRBJ2-5, with 9 positions matching TRBD2. The length of the CDR3 is 16 residues. V trimming: 0 bases; J trimming: 5 bases; junction bases outside the gene matches: 7. Germline loops: CDR1 ENHRY, CDR2 SYGVKD. This CDR3 reads CAISESVAGDGETQYF. The CDR3 nucleotides are TGTGCCATCAGTGAGTCTGTAGCGGGGGATGGTGAGACCCAGTACTTC.

This clonotype was recorded a few times. The V and J genes are TRBV4-3 and TRBJ2-5, with D possibly matching TRBD1 (6 bases). The V gene lost 0 bases and the J gene lost 4 bases, with 12 bases spanning the gap. The germline CDR1 and CDR2 sequences are LGHNA and YSLEER. This CDR3 is built from 15 residues. For the CDR3, the DNA is TGCGCCAGCAGCCAAGACGCCAGGGGCCGAGAGACCCAGTACTTC. It encodes CASSQDARGRETQYF.

This clonotype came up a few times. J is TRBJ1-6 and V is TRBV2, with D unclear. The CDR3 runs to 11 residues. V lost 4 bases and J lost 10, with 5 bases in between. Germline V gives CDR1 SNHLY, CDR2 FYNNEI. The CDR3 here is CASSVGSPLHF. For the CDR3, the DNA is TGTGCCAGCAGTGTGGGGTCACCCCTCCACTTT. The full variable domain, in which reference TRBV2 and TRBJ1-6 provide the parts outside the CDR3, is EPEVTQTPSHQVTQMGQEVILRCVPISNHLYFYWYRQILGQKVEFLVSFYNNEISEKSEIFDDQFSVERPDGSNFTLKIRSTKLEDSAMYFCASSVGSPLHFGNGTRLTVT.

This clonotype was found a few times. The chain combines TRBV5-1 with TRBJ2-5; a possible D gene is TRBD1 (5 bases). CDR3 length equals 14 residues. Germline CDR1 is SGHRS and CDR2 is YFSETQ. Trimming took off 3 bases at V and 5 bases at J, with 14 bases between the two ends. CDR3 DNA: TGCGCCAGCAGCTCCCGTCAGGGTAGCGAGACCCAGTACTTC. Translation gives CASSSRQGSETQYF.

About this clonotype: Compared with germline, one end of the junction differs, possibly owing to a read error. The rearrangement links TRBV4-2 to TRBJ2-1; D remains ambiguous. CDR1 LGHNA and CDR2 YNFKEQ come from the germline V gene. The length of the CDR3 is 15 residues. The CDR3: CASSQEHYSNNERFF. The CDR3, as DNA: TGTGCCAGCAGCCAAGAACATTACTCCAACAATGAGCGGTTCTTC.

This clonotype was counted only a few times. V is TRBV11-3 and J is TRBJ2-5, with D perhaps being TRBD1 or TRBD2 (5 bases each). Per germline, CDR1 SGHNT and CDR2 YENEEA. The V and J ends lost 4 bases and 2 bases respectively, with 11 bases between them. The CDR3 covers 14 residues. CDR3 in DNA: TGTGCCAGCAGCTCCGGGACGCCACAAGAGACCCAGTACTTC. Its translation is CASSSGTPQETQYF.

This clonotype was seen a handful of times. The CDR3 DNA follows: TGTGCCAGCAGCGTTAACAGGGTTGACTCTGGGGCCAACGTCCTGACTTTC. It is translated as CASSVNRVDSGANVLTF. The V call is TRBV9, the J call TRBJ2-6; tentatively, D is TRBD1 (6 bases). Trimming shortened V by 2 bases and J by 0 bases, and 12 bases separated the two germline ends. CDR3 length: 17 amino acids. The germline CDR1 and CDR2 sequences are SGDLS and YYNGEE.

This clonotype was detected a few times. This rearrangement joins TRBV12-3 or TRBV12-4 to TRBJ2-6, with D tentatively TRBD1 (6 bases). The ends were cut back, 6 bases at V and 0 bases at J, with 15 bases in the middle. This CDR3 comprises 17 residues. Written as DNA, the CDR3 is TGTGCCAGCAGCAAGACAGGAACCTACTCTGGGGCCAACGTCCTGACTTTC. It codes for CASSKTGTYSGANVLTF.

This rearrangement joins TRBV27 to TRBJ2-2, with D perhaps matching TRBD2 (5 bases). The V and J ends lost 5 bases and 5 bases respectively, with 12 bases between them. Per germline, CDR1 MNHEY and CDR2 SMNVEV (reference sequence). This CDR3 region has 14 residues. The CDR3 region has the DNA TGTGCCAGCAGTAGGAGGCTGGAAACCGGGGAGCTGTTTTTT. Translating gives CASSRRLETGELFF.

This clonotype was detected a few times. The chain carries TRBV20-1 and TRBJ2-4; D may correspond to TRBD1 or TRBD2 (6 bases each). The J call may be wrong; the DNA end is better matched by TRBJ2-5. This CDR3 region has 14 residues. Germline values: CDR1 DFQATT, CDR2 SNEGSKA (reference sequence). The CDR3 sequence: CSPKSATGRQTQYF. CDR3 DNA: TGCAGTCCAAAAAGCGCCACAGGGAGGCAGACCCAGTACTTC.

J is TRBJ2-4 and V is TRBV6-5, with no clear D. The last part of the DNA fits TRBJ2-7 better; the J call may be wrong. From germline, CDR1 is MNHEY and CDR2 SVGAGI. The CDR3 length is 13 residues. The CDR3, as DNA: TGTGCCAGCCGCCGAATTGGAGCCTACGAGCAGTACTTC. Its protein product is CASRRIGAYEQYF.

V is TRBV12-3 or TRBV12-4 and J is TRBJ2-3; D is possibly TRBD1 (5 bases). The CDR3 is made up of 14 amino acids. V lost 1 base and J 4 bases, leaving 9 bases between the germline ends. The CDR3 region is CASSLGQSADTQYF. The CDR3 bases are TGTGCCAGCAGTTTAGGACAGTCCGCAGATACGCAGTATTTT.

This clonotype was picked up a small number of times. V usage is TRBV19 and J usage is TRBJ1-2, with a tentative D call TRBD1 (6 bases). The germline V and J ends were trimmed by 6 bases and 5 bases, with 10 bases remaining between them. The CDR3 consists of 12 residues. The germline V gene encodes CDR1 LNHDA and CDR2 SQIVND (reference sequence). Written as DNA, the CDR3 is TGTGCCAGTAGACAGGGCGTTTATGGCTACACCTTC. This sequence encodes CASRQGVYGYTF.

The rearrangement uses TRBV20-1 and TRBJ2-3, with a tentative D call TRBD1 (6 bases). Trimming cost V 5 bases and J 6 bases, with 12 bases left between them. Germline V lookup: CDR1 DFQATT, CDR2 SNEGSKA (reference sequence). CDR3 length: 12 residues. CDR3 residues: CSASTGPDTQYF. CDR3 DNA: TGCAGTGCTTCGACAGGACCGGATACGCAGTATTTT.